Below are 12 T cell receptor beta chains sequenced from a single sample in a study of OX40 agonist ivuxolimab in advanced cancers. Assay: immunoSEQ multiplex PCR; the TCRdb copy retains only in-frame clones and omits some. The sample consists of tens of thousands of clones, 86% of them appearing once. The sequencing here drew on CD4+ or CD8+ T cells sorted from blood, taken in a trial of the OX40 agonist ivuxolimab. The receptors shown here come from an adult with an advanced solid tumor such as melanoma, head and neck, liver or kidney cancer.

The chain has TRBV9 and TRBJ2-5; D is perhaps TRBD2 (6 bases). Trimming removed 4 bases from V and 2 bases from J, with 18 bases in between. Per the germline V gene, CDR1 is SGDLS and CDR2 is YYNGEE. The length of the CDR3 is 16 residues. The DNA for the CDR3 is TGTGCCAGCAGCAGCCCGGGACTGCAAAGTCAAGAGACCCAGTACTTC. Translated: CASSSPGLQSQETQYF.

V is TRBV6-1 and J is TRBJ1-5, with no clear D. The CDR3 contains 15 residues. The germline CDR1 and CDR2 sequences are MNHNS and SASEGT. The germline V and J ends were trimmed by 3 bases and 0 bases, with 9 bases remaining between them. The CDR3 sequence is CASSEGAYSNQPQHF. The CDR3 DNA sequence: TGTGCCAGCAGTGAGGGAGCATATAGCAATCAGCCCCAGCATTTT.

This clone was counted only a few times. The chain links TRBV2 to TRBJ1-4; D ambiguous. From germline, CDR1 is SNHLY and CDR2 FYNNEI. V dropped 4 bases and J dropped 7 bases, with 10 bases sitting between them. The length of the CDR3 is 13 residues. As DNA, the CDR3 is TGTGCCAGCAGTGGCTTATGGGGTGAAAAACTGTTTTTT. It codes for CASSGLWGEKLFF.

The chain combines TRBV7-8 with TRBJ1-2, with TRBD1 identical over 8 bases. The CDR3 runs to 13 residues. The germline gives CDR1 SGHVS, CDR2 FQNEAQ. V lost 4 bases to trimming and J lost 4 bases; unmatched junction nucleotides: 2. CDR3 bases: TGTGCCAGCAGCTGGGGACAGGTCTATGGCTACACCTTC. This codes for CASSWGQVYGYTF.

The chain is built from TRBV6-1 and TRBJ2-6; the D gene is possibly TRBD1 (5 bases). With 2 bases removed from V and 0 bases from J, the gap between germline ends came to 14 bases. The CDR3 has 18 residues. Per germline, CDR1 MNHNS and CDR2 SASEGT. DNA for the CDR3: TGTGCCAGCAGTGAACGGCAGGGAACAAGCTCTGGGGCCAACGTCCTGACTTTC. Its protein product is CASSERQGTSSGANVLTF.

This chain links TRBV11-3 with TRBJ2-2; 8 nucleotides match TRBD2. Unmatched junction bases numbered 9, after V lost 5 bases and J lost 4 bases. Germline V CDR1 and CDR2: SGHNT, YENEEA. CDR3 length equals 16 residues. The CDR3 DNA reads TGTGCCAGCAGCCCAGCCGGGACTAGAGGCACCGGGGAGCTGTTTTTT. The encoded protein is CASSPAGTRGTGELFF.

The chain links TRBV19 to TRBJ2-2; D is tentatively TRBD1 or TRBD2 (5 bases each). This CDR3 is 16 amino acids long. Per germline, CDR1 LNHDA and CDR2 SQIVND (reference sequence). Trimming shortened V by 3 bases and J by 5 bases, and 16 bases separated the two germline ends. The CDR3 nucleotides read TGTGCCAGTAGTATGCCTCGGGGCCACGGGACCGGGGAGCTGTTTTTT. Its protein is CASSMPRGHGTGELFF. Based on the CDR3 plus reference TRBV19 and TRBJ2-2, the full variable domain is DGGITQSPKYLFRKEGQNVTLSCEQNLNHDAMYWYRQDPGQGLRLIYYSQIVNDFQKGDIAEGYSVSREKKESFPLTVTSAQKNPTAFYLCASSMPRGHGTGELFFGEGSRLTVL.

The V and J genes are TRBV12-2 and TRBJ2-3; no DNA check was done on the table's D call, TRBD1. TRBV12-2 is described as a pseudogene. This CDR3 spans 17 amino acids. As DNA, the CDR3 is TGTGCAAGTCGCTTAGAGGTTACGGACAGGGTGAAAGATACGCAGTATTTT. Residues: CASRLEVTDRVKDTQYF.

The chain employs TRBV5-1 and TRBJ2-3; 8 nucleotides align to TRBD2. V gave up 0 bases and J gave up 2 bases; unmatched junction bases: 5. Germline-derived CDR1 and CDR2 are SGHRS and YFSETQ. The CDR3 is 16 residues long. The CDR3 coding sequence is TGCGCCAGCAGCTTGGTGGCGGGGGGAAACACAGATACGCAGTATTTT. This translates into CASSLVAGGNTDTQYF.

This clone has only a few counts. The rearrangement joins TRBV4-1 to TRBJ1-3; D gene ambiguous. Germline-derived CDR1 and CDR2 are MGHRA and YSYEKL. The CDR3 has 13 amino acids. Trimming stripped 4 bases from V and 4 bases from J, with 8 bases between. CDR3 sequence reads: CASSRNQGNTIYF. CDR3 nucleotide sequence: TGCGCCAGCAGCCGGAACCAGGGAAACACCATATATTTT.

The table lists this clone with a count of one. This chain joins TRBV5-1 and TRBJ1-1; D ambiguous. CDR1 and CDR2 from the germline V gene are SGHRS and YFSETQ. The CDR3 is made up of 15 amino acids. V lost 0 bases to trimming and J lost 4 bases, with 13 bases between them. The CDR3 DNA follows: TGCGCCAGCAGCTTGGGCCGCACAGCCCCCACTGAAGCTTTCTTT. Translating it yields CASSLGRTAPTEAFF.

The gene calls are TRBV11-2 and TRBJ1-3; no firm D call. Trimming stripped 0 bases from V and 2 bases from J, with 2 bases between. In germline, CDR1 is SGHAT, CDR2 FQNNGV. This CDR3 has 13 residues. The CDR3 sequence: CASSLEAGNTIYF. DNA of the CDR3: TGTGCCAGCAGCTTAGAGGCTGGAAACACCATATATTTT.